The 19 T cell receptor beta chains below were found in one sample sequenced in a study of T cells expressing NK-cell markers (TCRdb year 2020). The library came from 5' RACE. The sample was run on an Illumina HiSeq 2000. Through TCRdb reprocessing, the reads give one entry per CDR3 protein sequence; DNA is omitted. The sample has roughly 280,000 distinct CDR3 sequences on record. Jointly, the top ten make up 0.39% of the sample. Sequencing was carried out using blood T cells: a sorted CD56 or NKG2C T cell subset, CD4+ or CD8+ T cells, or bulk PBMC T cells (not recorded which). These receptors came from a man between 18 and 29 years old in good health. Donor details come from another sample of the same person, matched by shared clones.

The CDR3 sequence: CASSLASGEQYF. This chain joins TRBV11-1 and TRBJ2-7; TCRdb's D call of TRBD2 is untestable without DNA. The V gene's germline CDR1 is SGHAT and CDR2 FQDESV (reference sequence). The length of the CDR3 is 12 residues.

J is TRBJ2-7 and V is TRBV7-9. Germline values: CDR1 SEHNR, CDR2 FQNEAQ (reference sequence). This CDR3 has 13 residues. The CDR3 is CASGKTGRHEQYF.

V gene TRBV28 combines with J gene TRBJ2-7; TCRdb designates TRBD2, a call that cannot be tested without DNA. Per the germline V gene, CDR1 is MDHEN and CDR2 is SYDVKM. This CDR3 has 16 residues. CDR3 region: CASSFQGLAELYEQYF. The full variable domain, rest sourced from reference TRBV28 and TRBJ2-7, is DVKVTQSSRYLVKRTGEKVFLECVQDMDHENMFWYRQDPGLGLRLIYFSYDVKMKEKGDIPEGYSVSREKKERFSLILESASTNQTSMYLCASSFQGLAELYEQYFGPGTRLTVT.

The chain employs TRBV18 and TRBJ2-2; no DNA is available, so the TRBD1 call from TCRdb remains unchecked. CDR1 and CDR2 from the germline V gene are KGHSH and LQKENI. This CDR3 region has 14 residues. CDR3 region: CASSPNDSTGELFF.

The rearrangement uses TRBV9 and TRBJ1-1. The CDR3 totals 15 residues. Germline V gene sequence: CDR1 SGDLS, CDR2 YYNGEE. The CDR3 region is CASSLSGTMNTEAFF.

The CDR3 loop is CSAKGTAEKETQYF. The chain combines TRBV20-1 with TRBJ2-5; the D call from TCRdb, TRBD1, cannot be confirmed without DNA. Per the germline V gene, CDR1 is DFQATT and CDR2 is SNEGSKA (reference sequence). This CDR3 spans 14 amino acids.

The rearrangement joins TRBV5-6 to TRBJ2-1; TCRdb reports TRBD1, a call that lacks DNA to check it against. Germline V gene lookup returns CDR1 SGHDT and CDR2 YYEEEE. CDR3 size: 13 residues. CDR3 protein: CASSFPGAGEQFF.

The CDR3 sequence: CSVAKVSGNTIYF. The V call is TRBV29-1, the J call TRBJ1-3. Per germline, CDR1 SQVTM and CDR2 ANQGSEA. The CDR3 runs 13 residues.

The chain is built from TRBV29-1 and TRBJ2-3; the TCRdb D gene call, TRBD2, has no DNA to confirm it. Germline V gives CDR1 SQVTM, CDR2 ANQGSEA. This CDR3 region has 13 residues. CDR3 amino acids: CSVPSGSTDTQYF.

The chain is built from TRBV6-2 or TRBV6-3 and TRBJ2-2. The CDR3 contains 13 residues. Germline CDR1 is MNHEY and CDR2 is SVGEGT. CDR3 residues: CASTNVKAGELFF.

The CDR3 region is CASSSRGIQETQYF. The V gene is TRBV12-3 or TRBV12-4, the J gene TRBJ2-5; absent DNA, TCRdb's TRBD1 call cannot be checked. This CDR3 region has 14 residues.

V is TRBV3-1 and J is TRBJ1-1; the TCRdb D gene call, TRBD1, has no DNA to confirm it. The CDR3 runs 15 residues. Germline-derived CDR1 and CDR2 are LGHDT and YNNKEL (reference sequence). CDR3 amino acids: CASSDDSTPNTEAFF.

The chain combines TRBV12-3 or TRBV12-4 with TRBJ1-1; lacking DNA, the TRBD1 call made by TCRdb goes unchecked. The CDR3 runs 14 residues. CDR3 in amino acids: CASSDRGPNTEAFF.

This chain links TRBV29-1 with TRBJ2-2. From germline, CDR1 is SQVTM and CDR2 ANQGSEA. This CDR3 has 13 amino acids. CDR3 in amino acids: CSVAFTNTGELFF.

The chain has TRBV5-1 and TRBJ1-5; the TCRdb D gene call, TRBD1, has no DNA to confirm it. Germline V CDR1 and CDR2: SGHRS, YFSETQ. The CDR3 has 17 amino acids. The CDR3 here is CANLWWGRDVSNQPQHF.

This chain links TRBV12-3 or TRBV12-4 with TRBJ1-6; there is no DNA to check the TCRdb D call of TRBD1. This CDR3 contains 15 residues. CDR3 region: CASSLGDRERSPLHF.

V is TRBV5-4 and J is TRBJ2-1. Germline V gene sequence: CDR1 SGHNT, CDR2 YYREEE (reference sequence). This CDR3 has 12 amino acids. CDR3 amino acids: CASSIDKNLEFF.

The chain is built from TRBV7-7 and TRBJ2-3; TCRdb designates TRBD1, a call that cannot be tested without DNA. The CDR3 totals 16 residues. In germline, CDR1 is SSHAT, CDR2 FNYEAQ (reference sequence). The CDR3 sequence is CASSPTGGADPSTQYF.

The CDR3 spells CTSFSTGVDTQYF. The V and J genes are TRBV5-1 and TRBJ2-3; TCRdb names TRBD1, which stays unverified in the absence of DNA. Germline V gene lookup returns CDR1 SGHRS and CDR2 YFSETQ. The CDR3 sequence is 13 residues long.